This T cell receptor beta chain was identified during a study of cytomegalovirus exposure and HLA in healthy donors. General observations from the study: Reportedly, fewer N-insertions than the 666-donor mean appeared in an Asian-associated ancestry cluster in a later analysis. It was assumed in the presence/absence analyses that sequencing depth was roughly uniform across donors. Earlier findings revealed that most TCR beta V segments proved productive either about 87% or about 30% of the time.

About this clone itself: No antigen is known for it.

V shed 2 bases, J shed 11 bases, and the junction held 20 bases outside the gene matches. CDR3 size: 17 residues. Germline CDR1 reads WNHNN; CDR2 reads SYGVQD (reference sequence). PCR primers comprised 60 Vbeta and 13 Jbeta primers. The assay was immunoSEQ multiplex PCR, and TCRdb's table has in-frame clones only and misses some. This table holds approximately 280,000 clones, roughly 89% found once. This sequence joins TRBV10-1 and TRBJ1-1; TRBD1 matches at 7 bases. Sequenced: PBMCs. The sequence was obtained from a woman aged 18-29 years in good health and CMV-seronegative. Here the CDR3 DNA reads TGCGCCAGCAGTGAGGGCAGACAGGGTATAATAGGTAGGTGGGCTTTCTTT. It codes for CASSEGRQGIIGRWAFF.